The present T cell receptor beta chain was sequenced within a study of response to subunit inactivated influenza vaccine. Study-level findings and limits: Authors suggested each seasonal flu vaccination may recruit only limited numbers of new T cells.

Remarks on this clonotype: What it recognizes is unknown.

Germline CDR1 is SGDLS and CDR2 is YYNGEE. The CDR3 loop spans 14 amino acids. J gave up 9 bases and V 3 bases, and 11 bases lay outside the gene matches. TCRdb redid the calling of the RT-PCR reads with MiXCR, one entry per CDR3 protein. This sample carries hundreds of thousands of distinct CDR3 sequences, 14% of them seen once, and the ten largest clones take less than 9%. The specimen comprised PBMCs from blood, sampled roughly 2 weeks before vaccination. This chain uses TRBV9 with TRBJ2-7, with 8 bases aligning to TRBD1. The TCR originated in a man over 45 who received an inactivated influenza vaccine. The CDR3 bases are TGTGCCAGCAGCGCCTCAGGGACAGGATTAGGGCAGTACTTC. It translates to CASSASGTGLGQYF.